Detailed here is one T cell receptor beta chain. The antigen remains unidentified. Generated by immunoSEQ multiplex PCR, the TCRdb table keeps only in-frame clones and is missing some. Of about 9,800 clones listed, approximately 81% are singletons. This record belongs to a study of graft-versus-host responses after intestinal transplantation. Study at large: Following induction with anti-thymocyte globulin, all recipients were given tacrolimus and steroids for two to three years.

Both intraepithelial and lamina propria lymphocytes were released by processing graft tissue. This CDR3 comprises 17 residues. The junction had 10 bases not matched to a gene; V was cut back by 5 bases and J by 0 bases. The germline V gene encodes CDR1 SGHAT and CDR2 FQNNGV. Regarding the study as a whole: Analysis identified GvH clones in recipient marrow, with some appearing first in ileum or blood.

This chain joins TRBV11-2 and TRBJ1-2, with TRBD1 identical over 9 bases. The sequencing used ileum tissue, collected approximately 530 days after intestinal transplant. The source is a human patient who received an intestinal transplant, so some T cells may come from the graft donor. In nucleotides, the CDR3 is TGTGCCAGCAGCCCGAGCACGACAGGGGGAGCTAACTATGGCTACACCTTC. Translating gives CASSPSTTGGANYGYTF.